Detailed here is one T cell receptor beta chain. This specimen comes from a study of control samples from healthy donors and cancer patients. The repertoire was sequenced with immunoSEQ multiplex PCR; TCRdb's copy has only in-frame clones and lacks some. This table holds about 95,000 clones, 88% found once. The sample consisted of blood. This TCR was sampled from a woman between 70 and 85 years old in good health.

CDR3 nucleotide sequence: TGTGCCATCAGTGCTTCAGGACAGGGGAGCACAGATACGCAGTATTTT. Its protein product is CAISASGQGSTDTQYF. The chain uses TRBV10-3 and TRBJ2-3; 9 positions match TRBD1. CDR1 ENHRY and CDR2 SYGVKD come from the germline V gene. The CDR3 is 16 amino acids. V gave up 4 bases and J gave up 0 bases; unmatched junction bases: 5.